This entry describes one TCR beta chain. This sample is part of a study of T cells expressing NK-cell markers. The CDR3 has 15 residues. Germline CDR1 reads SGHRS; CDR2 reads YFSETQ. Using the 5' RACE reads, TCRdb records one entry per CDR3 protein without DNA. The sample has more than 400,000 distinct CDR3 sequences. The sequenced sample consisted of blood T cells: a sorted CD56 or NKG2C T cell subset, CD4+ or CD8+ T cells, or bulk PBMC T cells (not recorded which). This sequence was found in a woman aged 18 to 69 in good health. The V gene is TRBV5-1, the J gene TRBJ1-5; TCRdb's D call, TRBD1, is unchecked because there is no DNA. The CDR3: CASSPWAGSNQPQHF.